This is a list of T cell receptor beta chains from one sample in a study of blood T cell repertoires in COVID-19. Produced via immunoSEQ multiplex PCR; TCRdb's table is partial and in-frame only. The sample gives around 290,000 clones, roughly 89% of which show up once; less than 2% is in the top ten. Specimen: PBMCs or T cells enriched from blood (not recorded which). These receptors were collected from a middle-aged woman who had recovered from COVID-19. Both conserved end residues are part of each CDR3. The order of the fields is CDR3 protein, CDR3 DNA, J gene, clone size, D gene, V gene. The D gene is left open where the match is weak. Some rows mark clone size as missing; the rest say once, few, many or name a class of expanded clone.

cdr3_aa: CASSRQGTSGNTIYF; cdr3_nt: TGTGCCAGCAGCCGACAGGGAACCTCTGGAAACACCATATATTTT; j_call: TRBJ1-3; clone_size: -; d_call: TRBD1; v_call: TRBV5-4
cdr3_aa: CASSLAHSSSTDTQYF; cdr3_nt: TGTGCCAGCAGCTTGGCTCACAGCTCTAGCACAGATACGCAGTATTTT; j_call: TRBJ2-3; clone_size: -; d_call: -; v_call: TRBV5-5
cdr3_aa: CAWSVPRLSGYGYTF; cdr3_nt: TGTGCCTGGAGTGTACCTCGCCTTAGTGGCTATGGCTACACCTTC; j_call: TRBJ1-2; clone_size: once; d_call: -; v_call: TRBV30
cdr3_aa: CASWGPREEAFF; cdr3_nt: TGTGCCAGCTGGGGCCCGCGGGAGGAAGCTTTCTTT; j_call: TRBJ1-1; clone_size: -; d_call: -; v_call: TRBV6-9
cdr3_aa: CASSPPGLYSNQPQHF; cdr3_nt: TGTGCCAGCAGTCCACCAGGTTTGTATAGCAATCAGCCCCAGCATTTT; j_call: TRBJ1-5; clone_size: -; d_call: -; v_call: TRBV27
cdr3_aa: CASRRDPSYEQYF; cdr3_nt: TGTGCCAGCAGGCGGGACCCATCCTACGAGCAGTACTTC; j_call: TRBJ2-7; clone_size: -; d_call: -; v_call: TRBV2
cdr3_aa: CASSPTGGEGYTF; cdr3_nt: TGTGCCAGCTCACCGACCGGGGGAGAGGGCTACACCTTC; j_call: TRBJ1-2; clone_size: -; d_call: -; v_call: TRBV18
cdr3_aa: CASSAPSGGHYNEQFF; cdr3_nt: TGCGCCAGCAGCGCCCCTAGCGGGGGGCACTACAATGAGCAGTTCTTC; j_call: TRBJ2-1; clone_size: -; d_call: TRBD2; v_call: TRBV5-1
cdr3_aa: CASSLRQRWATNEKLFF; cdr3_nt: TGTGCCAGCAGTTTACGACAAAGGTGGGCGACTAATGAAAAACTGTTTTTT; j_call: TRBJ1-4; clone_size: -; d_call: -; v_call: TRBV27
cdr3_aa: CASSLRSGHIYEQYF; cdr3_nt: TGTGCCAGCAGCTTGAGGTCGGGACACATCTACGAGCAGTACTTC; j_call: TRBJ2-7; clone_size: -; d_call: -; v_call: TRBV7-2
cdr3_aa: CASSLDPAGNTIYF; cdr3_nt: TGCGCCAGCAGCTTGGACCCGGCTGGAAACACCATATATTTT; j_call: TRBJ1-3; clone_size: -; d_call: -; v_call: TRBV5-1
cdr3_aa: CASSFAWGQETQYF; cdr3_nt: TGTGCCAGCAGCTTTGCGTGGGGACAGGAGACCCAGTACTTC; j_call: TRBJ2-5; clone_size: -; d_call: TRBD1; v_call: TRBV7-2
cdr3_aa: CASSPDPLGGGYTF; cdr3_nt: TGCGCCAGCAGTCCGGACCCCCTCGGAGGCGGCTACACCTTC; j_call: TRBJ1-2; clone_size: -; d_call: -; v_call: TRBV4-1
cdr3_aa: CASSFKEGSHYEQYF; cdr3_nt: TGTGCCAGCAGCTTTAAAGAGGGTTCCCACTACGAGCAGTACTTC; j_call: TRBJ2-7; clone_size: -; d_call: -; v_call: TRBV13
cdr3_aa: CASSLGSFSGNEQFF; cdr3_nt: TGTGCCAGCAGTTTGGGCAGCTTCAGCGGGAATGAGCAGTTCTTC; j_call: TRBJ2-1; clone_size: few; d_call: -; v_call: TRBV27
cdr3_aa: CASSLNSGKQETQYF; cdr3_nt: TGTGCCAGCAGCTTAAATAGCGGGAAACAAGAGACCCAGTACTTC; j_call: TRBJ2-5; clone_size: many; d_call: TRBD2; v_call: TRBV7-3
cdr3_aa: CASSQVVLAGFLTYEQYF; cdr3_nt: TGCGCCAGCAGCCAAGTCGTGCTAGCGGGATTTCTAACCTACGAGCAGTACTTC; j_call: TRBJ2-7; clone_size: -; d_call: TRBD2; v_call: TRBV4-1
cdr3_aa: CASSLVTGVAGANVLTF; cdr3_nt: TGTGCCAGCAGCTTAGTGACAGGAGTCGCTGGGGCCAACGTCCTGACTTTC; j_call: TRBJ2-6; clone_size: -; d_call: -; v_call: TRBV7-2
cdr3_aa: CASSPDLRGAFF; cdr3_nt: TGTGCCAGCAGTCCGGACCTTCGGGGAGCTTTCTTT; j_call: TRBJ1-1; clone_size: -; d_call: -; v_call: TRBV28
cdr3_aa: CASSPGGGKDTEAFF; cdr3_nt: TGTGCCAGCAGCCCAGGCGGGGGGAAGGACACTGAAGCTTTCTTT; j_call: TRBJ1-1; clone_size: -; d_call: -; v_call: TRBV3-1/TRBV3-2
cdr3_aa: CAEGLGGGYTF; cdr3_nt: TGCGCCGAAGGCCTCGGGGGTGGCTACACCTTC; j_call: TRBJ1-2; clone_size: once; d_call: -; v_call: TRBV23-1
cdr3_aa: CASSLAGVVSEQFF; cdr3_nt: TGTGCCAGCAGCTTGGCCGGGGTTGTGAGTGAGCAGTTCTTC; j_call: TRBJ2-1; clone_size: -; d_call: -; v_call: TRBV5-8
cdr3_aa: CASSVFSGGYNEQFF; cdr3_nt: TGTGCCAGCAGCGTATTTAGCGGGGGGTACAATGAGCAGTTCTTC; j_call: TRBJ2-1; clone_size: -; d_call: TRBD2; v_call: TRBV9
cdr3_aa: CASSPRLQGITEAFF; cdr3_nt: TGTGCCAGCTCACCACGTCTGCAGGGTATCACTGAAGCTTTCTTT; j_call: TRBJ1-1; clone_size: -; d_call: -; v_call: TRBV18
cdr3_aa: CASSSSTGETEAFF; cdr3_nt: TGCGCCAGCAGCTCATCTACAGGGGAAACTGAAGCTTTCTTT; j_call: TRBJ1-1; clone_size: -; d_call: TRBD1; v_call: TRBV10-1
cdr3_aa: CASSAQRGGNSPLHF; cdr3_nt: TGTGCCAGCAGCGCCCAAAGGGGAGGTAATTCACCCCTCCACTTT; j_call: TRBJ1-6; clone_size: -; d_call: -; v_call: TRBV7-2
cdr3_aa: CASSYTGRTEAFF; cdr3_nt: TGTGCCAGCAGTTACACGGGGAGAACTGAAGCTTTCTTT; j_call: TRBJ1-1; clone_size: -; d_call: -; v_call: TRBV6-2/TRBV6-3
cdr3_aa: CASSLDSRNQPQHF; cdr3_nt: TGCGCCAGCAGCTTGGATAGCCGAAATCAGCCCCAGCATTTT; j_call: TRBJ1-5; clone_size: -; d_call: -; v_call: TRBV5-1
cdr3_aa: CASTGQTLGGTQYF; cdr3_nt: TGTGCCAGCACCGGACAGACCCTCGGTGGGACCCAGTACTTC; j_call: TRBJ2-5; clone_size: -; d_call: -; v_call: TRBV6-5
cdr3_aa: CASSPTTPGVISGNTIYF; cdr3_nt: TGTGCCAGCAGTCCAACAACTCCAGGGGTCATCTCTGGAAACACCATATATTTT; j_call: TRBJ1-3; clone_size: -; d_call: -; v_call: TRBV27
cdr3_aa: CASRPPYASYEQYF; cdr3_nt: TGTGCCAGCAGACCACCCTACGCGTCCTACGAGCAGTACTTC; j_call: TRBJ2-7; clone_size: -; d_call: -; v_call: TRBV5-5
cdr3_aa: CASSWGLNTEAFF; cdr3_nt: TGTGCCAGCAGTTGGGGGCTGAACACTGAAGCTTTCTTT; j_call: TRBJ1-1; clone_size: -; d_call: -; v_call: TRBV6-2/TRBV6-3
cdr3_aa: CASSLGWGEGSEQYF; cdr3_nt: TGTGCCAGCAGCTTAGGGTGGGGGGAAGGCTCCGAGCAGTACTTC; j_call: TRBJ2-7; clone_size: -; d_call: -; v_call: TRBV7-9
cdr3_aa: CASSQDRDRVIGELFF; cdr3_nt: TGCGCCAGCAGCCAAGACCGGGACAGGGTAATCGGGGAGCTGTTTTTT; j_call: TRBJ2-2; clone_size: -; d_call: TRBD1; v_call: TRBV4-1
cdr3_aa: CASSTQTGGGGQPQHF; cdr3_nt: TGTGCCAGTAGTACCCAGACAGGGGGCGGTGGTCAGCCCCAGCATTTT; j_call: TRBJ1-5; clone_size: once; d_call: TRBD1; v_call: TRBV19
cdr3_aa: CASRRQGRGEKLFF; cdr3_nt: TGTGCCAGCAGAAGACAGGGCCGGGGAGAAAAACTGTTTTTT; j_call: TRBJ1-4; clone_size: -; d_call: TRBD1; v_call: TRBV7-8
cdr3_aa: CASSFTTAPSSYEQYF; cdr3_nt: TGCGCCAGCAGCTTTACGACAGCCCCGTCGTCCTACGAGCAGTACTTC; j_call: TRBJ2-7; clone_size: -; d_call: -; v_call: TRBV5-1
cdr3_aa: CASSSGQGAGYTEAFF; cdr3_nt: TGCGCCAGCAGCTCCGGACAGGGGGCGGGATACACTGAAGCTTTCTTT; j_call: TRBJ1-1; clone_size: -; d_call: TRBD1; v_call: TRBV5-1
cdr3_aa: CASSLRGGGTEAFF; cdr3_nt: TGTGCCAGCAGCTTAAGGGGGGGCGGAACTGAAGCTTTCTTT; j_call: TRBJ1-1; clone_size: -; d_call: -; v_call: TRBV7-2
cdr3_aa: CASSSYSTRSDTQYF; cdr3_nt: TGTGCCAGCAGTTCCTACTCGACTAGGTCCGATACGCAGTATTTT; j_call: TRBJ2-3; clone_size: -; d_call: -; v_call: TRBV6-5
cdr3_aa: CAISELERQGAEKLFF; cdr3_nt: TGTGCCATCAGTGAGTTGGAGAGACAGGGGGCTGAAAAACTGTTTTTT; j_call: TRBJ1-4; clone_size: -; d_call: TRBD1; v_call: TRBV10-3
cdr3_aa: CASSQPGRRVRGTEAFF; cdr3_nt: TGCGCCAGCAGCCAACCCGGCAGGAGGGTTCGCGGCACTGAAGCTTTCTTT; j_call: TRBJ1-1; clone_size: -; d_call: -; v_call: TRBV4-1